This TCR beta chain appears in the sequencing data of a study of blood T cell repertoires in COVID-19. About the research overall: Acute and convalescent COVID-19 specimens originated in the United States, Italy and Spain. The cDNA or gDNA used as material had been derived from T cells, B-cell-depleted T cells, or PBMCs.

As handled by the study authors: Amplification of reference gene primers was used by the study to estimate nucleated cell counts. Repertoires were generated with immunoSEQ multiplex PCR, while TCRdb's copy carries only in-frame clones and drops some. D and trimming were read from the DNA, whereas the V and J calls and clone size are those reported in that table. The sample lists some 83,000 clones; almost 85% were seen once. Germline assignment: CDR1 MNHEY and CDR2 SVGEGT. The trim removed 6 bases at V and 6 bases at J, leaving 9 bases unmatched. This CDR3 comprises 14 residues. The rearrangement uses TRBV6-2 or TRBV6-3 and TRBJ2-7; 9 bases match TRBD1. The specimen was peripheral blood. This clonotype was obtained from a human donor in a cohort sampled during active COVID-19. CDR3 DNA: TGTGCCAGCAGCGATCTCGACAGGGGGACCGAGCAGTACTTC. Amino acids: CASSDLDRGTEQYF.